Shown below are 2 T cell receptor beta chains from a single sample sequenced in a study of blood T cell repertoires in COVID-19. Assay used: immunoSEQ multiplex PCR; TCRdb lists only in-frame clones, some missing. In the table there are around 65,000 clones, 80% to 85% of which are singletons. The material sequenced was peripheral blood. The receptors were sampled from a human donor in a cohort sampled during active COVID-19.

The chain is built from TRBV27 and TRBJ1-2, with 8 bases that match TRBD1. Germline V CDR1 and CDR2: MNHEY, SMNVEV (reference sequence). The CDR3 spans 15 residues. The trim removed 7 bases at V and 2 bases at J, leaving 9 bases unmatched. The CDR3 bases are TGTGCCAGCACCCCAATGGGACAGGAAAACTATGGCTACACCTTC. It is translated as CASTPMGQENYGYTF.

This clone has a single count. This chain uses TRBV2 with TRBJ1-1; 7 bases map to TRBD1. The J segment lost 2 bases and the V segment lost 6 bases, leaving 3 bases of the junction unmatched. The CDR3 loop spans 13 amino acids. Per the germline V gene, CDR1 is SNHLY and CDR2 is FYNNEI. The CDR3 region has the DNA TGTGCCAGCAGAAGACAGGGAAACACTGAAGCTTTCTTT. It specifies CASRRQGNTEAFF.